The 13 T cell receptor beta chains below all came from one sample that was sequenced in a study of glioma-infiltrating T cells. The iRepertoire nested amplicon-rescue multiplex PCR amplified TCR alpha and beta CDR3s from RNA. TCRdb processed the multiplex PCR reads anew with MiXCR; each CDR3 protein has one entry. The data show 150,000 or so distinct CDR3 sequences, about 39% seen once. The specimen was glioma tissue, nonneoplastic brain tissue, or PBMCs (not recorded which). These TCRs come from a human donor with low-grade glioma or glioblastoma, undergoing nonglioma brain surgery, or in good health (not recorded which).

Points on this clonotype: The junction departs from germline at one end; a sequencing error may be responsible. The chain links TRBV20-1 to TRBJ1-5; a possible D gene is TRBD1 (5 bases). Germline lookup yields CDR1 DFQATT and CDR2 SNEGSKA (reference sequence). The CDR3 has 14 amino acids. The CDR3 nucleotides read TGCAGTGCTGGACTCCCCACAGGCAATGAGCCCCAGCATTTT. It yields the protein CSAGLPTGNEPQHF.

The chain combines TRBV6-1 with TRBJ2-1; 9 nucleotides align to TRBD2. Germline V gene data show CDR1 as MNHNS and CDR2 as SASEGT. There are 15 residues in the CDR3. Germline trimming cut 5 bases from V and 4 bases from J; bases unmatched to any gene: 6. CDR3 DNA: TGTGCCAGCAGTTTGCGTAGCGGGAGTTACAATGAGCAGTTCTTC. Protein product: CASSLRSGSYNEQFF.

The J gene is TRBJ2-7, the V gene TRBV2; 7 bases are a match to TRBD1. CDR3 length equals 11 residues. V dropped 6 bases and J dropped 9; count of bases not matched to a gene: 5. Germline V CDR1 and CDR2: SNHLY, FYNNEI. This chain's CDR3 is CASRDREGQYF. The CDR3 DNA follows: TGTGCCAGCAGAGACAGGGAAGGGCAGTACTTC. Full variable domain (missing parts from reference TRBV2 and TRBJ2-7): EPEVTQTPSHQVTQMGQEVILRCVPISNHLYFYWYRQILGQKVEFLVSFYNNEISEKSEIFDDQFSVERPDGSNFTLKIRSTKLEDSAMYFCASRDREGQYFGPGTRLTVT.

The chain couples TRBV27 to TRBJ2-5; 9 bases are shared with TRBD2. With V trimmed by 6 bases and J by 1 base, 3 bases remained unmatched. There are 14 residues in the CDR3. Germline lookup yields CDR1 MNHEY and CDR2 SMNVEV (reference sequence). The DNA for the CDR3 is TGTGCCAGCAGACCGGGACTAGCCCAAGAGACCCAGTACTTC. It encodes CASRPGLAQETQYF.

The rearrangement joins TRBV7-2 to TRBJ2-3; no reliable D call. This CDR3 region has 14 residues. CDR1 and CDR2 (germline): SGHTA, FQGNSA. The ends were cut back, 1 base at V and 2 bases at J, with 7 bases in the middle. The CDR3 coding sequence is TGTGCCAGCAGCTTAGGGCGCATCACAGATACGCAGTATTTT. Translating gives CASSLGRITDTQYF.

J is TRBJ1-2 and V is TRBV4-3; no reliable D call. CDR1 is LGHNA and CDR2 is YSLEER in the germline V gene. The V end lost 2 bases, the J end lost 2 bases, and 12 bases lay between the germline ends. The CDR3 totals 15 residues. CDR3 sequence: CASSQLAGDNYGYTF. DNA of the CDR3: TGCGCCAGCAGCCAACTAGCGGGAGACAACTATGGCTACACCTTC.

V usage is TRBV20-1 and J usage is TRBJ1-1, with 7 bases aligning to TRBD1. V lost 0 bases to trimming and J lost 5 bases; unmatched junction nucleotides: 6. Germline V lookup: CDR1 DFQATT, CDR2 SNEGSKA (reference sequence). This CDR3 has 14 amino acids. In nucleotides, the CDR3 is TGCAGTGCTAGAGATCAAGGCAGGGGGACTGAAGCTTTCTTT. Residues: CSARDQGRGTEAFF.

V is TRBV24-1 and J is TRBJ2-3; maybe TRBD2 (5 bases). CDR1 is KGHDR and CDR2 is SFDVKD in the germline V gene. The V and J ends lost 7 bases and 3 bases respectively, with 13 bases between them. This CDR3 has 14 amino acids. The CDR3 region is CATSGIHATDTQYF. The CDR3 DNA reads TGTGCCACCAGCGGGATCCACGCAACAGATACGCAGTATTTT.

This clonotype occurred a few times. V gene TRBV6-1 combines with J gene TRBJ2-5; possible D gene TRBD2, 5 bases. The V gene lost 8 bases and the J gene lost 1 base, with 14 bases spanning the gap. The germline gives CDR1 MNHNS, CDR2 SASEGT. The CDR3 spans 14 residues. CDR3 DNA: TGTGCCAGCGCACCCGACGGACTCCAAGAGACCCAGTACTTC. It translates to CASAPDGLQETQYF.

CDR3 in DNA: TGTGCCAGCAGTTCCGGACTGCAAGAGACCCAGTACTTC. It is translated as CASSSGLQETQYF. V usage is TRBV28 and J usage is TRBJ2-5; D is perhaps TRBD2 (5 bases). The ends were cut back, 4 bases at V and 2 bases at J, with 8 bases in the middle. CDR1 is MDHEN and CDR2 is SYDVKM in the germline V gene. CDR3 size: 13 residues.

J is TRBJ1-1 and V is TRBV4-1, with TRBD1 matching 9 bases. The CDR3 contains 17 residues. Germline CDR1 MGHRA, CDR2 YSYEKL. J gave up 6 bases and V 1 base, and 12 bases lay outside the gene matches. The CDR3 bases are TGCGCCAGCAGCCAAGGTGTATTACAGGGGGCAGGGTCTGAAGCTTTCTTT. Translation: CASSQGVLQGAGSEAFF.

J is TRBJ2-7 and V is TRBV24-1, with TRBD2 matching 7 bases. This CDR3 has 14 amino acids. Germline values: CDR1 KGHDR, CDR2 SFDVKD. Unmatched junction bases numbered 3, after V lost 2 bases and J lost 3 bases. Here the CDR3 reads CATSDSGGHYEQYF. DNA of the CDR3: TGTGCCACCAGTGATTCGGGAGGCCACTACGAGCAGTACTTC.

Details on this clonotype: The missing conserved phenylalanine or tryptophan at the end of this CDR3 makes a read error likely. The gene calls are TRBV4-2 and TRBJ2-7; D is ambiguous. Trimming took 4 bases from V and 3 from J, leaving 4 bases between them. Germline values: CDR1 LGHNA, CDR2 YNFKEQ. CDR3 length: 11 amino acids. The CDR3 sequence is CASSLNYEQYL. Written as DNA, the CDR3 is TGTGCCAGCAGCCTGAACTACGAGCAGTACCTC.